This record concerns one T cell receptor beta chain sequence. Its antigen is unknown. No much larger clonotype is one base removed from it; base qualities were not supplied. Per the publication, the time point label means: pre-sensitization, week 0. The intended sense of this specimen's treatment or condition label: therapeutic diphenylcyclopropenone sensitization with weekly scalp DPC. At each patch-test visit, blood was drawn before the patch test was applied. To be eligible, patients had to be aged 18 to 70, diagnosed with alopecia and judged suitable for DPC therapy, while pregnant patients were excluded. Total RNA was isolated from unfractionated whole blood collected in Tempus Blood RNA tubes. These data come from a study of human T cells and chemical hapten exposure (dated by TCRdb to 2020 to 2022). Regarding the research as a whole: For sensitization, 2% DPC in acetone was applied to a roughly 2 cm by roughly 2 cm area of upper inner arm skin. In alopecia patients, the study followed how the peripheral blood TCR repertoire changed in vivo over primary and secondary sensitization to diphenylcyclopropenone (DPC), a hapten. The libraries were sequenced as a pool, and the TCR yield per sample differed mostly because of small variations in library volumes within the pool. Patients additionally received weekly therapeutic DPC doses to the scalp throughout the roughly 25-week study period. Patch testing on the upper back used Finn chambers containing 0.01% DPC, with scoring done after 6 days according to International Contact Dermatitis Research Group standards. Blood for TCR sequencing was provided by twenty-nine alopecia patients at one to four time points (pre-sensitization, 2, 6 and 24 weeks). The patient cohort, mostly female, included alopecia areata with under or over 50% scalp involvement, alopecia totalis and alopecia universalis. Blood was sampled from patients pre-sensitization (week 0) and at 2, 6 and about 24 weeks after DPC sensitization.

General study outcomes and caveats: The number of PT1 expanded TCRs positively correlated with patch test score, significant at thresholds 8, 16 and 32 but not 4. Repeated subsampling changed both the strength of the expansion versus patch-test correlation and the threshold at which that correlation became significant. The number of TCRs above 1 in 1000 frequency did not change with DPC sensitization; there was no evidence of global repertoire structure alterations. Alopecia, a presumed autoimmune disease, was present in all patients, so the immune response of the patients might differ from that of healthy individuals. Significantly more large CDR3 similarity clusters were formed by expanded TCRs than by pre-sensitization or healthy control sets, consistent with antigen-driven responses.

Libraries were built with RACE. The sequencer was a NextSeq 500. Library preparation attached unique molecular identifiers to individual cDNA molecules for quantitative, reproducible TCR counting. Both TCR alpha and TCR beta chains were sequenced from each blood RNA sample. The original pipeline was this. A median of roughly 99,000 TCRs per sample was observed, with a range of roughly 20,000 to 700,000. The Decombinator software suite was used to annotate the V, J and CDR3 of the TCR reads. For the PS versus PT1 abundance plots, all samples were subsampled to the same number of TCRs (28,000). TCRs were defined as expanded if absent before sensitization and observed at least eight times at the 2-week time point. Using fastp at Q25 and MiXCR, TCRdb reprocessed the public reads and kept productive beta chains. Every distinct CDR3 protein forms one entry, paired with its most common genes and DNA. TCRdb assigned the V and J calls; the authors' analysis was not used. This sample gives 250,000 or so distinct CDR3 sequences in total; around 7.7% of them show up just once. 0.9% to 1.5% of the sample is in the top ten clones.

V is cut by 3 bases and J by 4 bases, and the space between the germline ends is 12 bases. The CDR3 spans 14 residues, from the cysteine through the phenylalanine. The CDR3 DNA has 42 bases and is translated from base 1. The germline V gene sets CDR1 to MDHEN and CDR2 to SYDVKM. The sequences come from whole blood, collected in connection with sensitization to the hapten diphenylcyclopropenone (DPC). Here the chain combines TRBV28 and TRBJ1-2; TRBD1 might be the D gene, on 6 matching bases. The source is a man aged 18 to 29 with alopecia areata. Some clones in this sample may be carry-over from other donors' samples. Here is the DNA: TGTGCCAGCAGTTTTGAACAGGGTGGCTATGGCTACACCTTC. It specifies CASSFEQGGYGYTF.